The 2 T cell receptor beta chains listed next were all sequenced from one sample in a study of cytomegalovirus exposure and HLA in healthy donors. It was with 60 Vbeta and 13 Jbeta primers that the PCR ran. TCRdb's table, derived via immunoSEQ multiplex PCR, lists solely in-frame clones and lacks some. This sample's table has 75,000 to 95,000 clones. Sequenced material: PBMCs. The source of these receptors is a man aged 25-45 years in good health and CMV-seronegative.

V and J are TRBV4-3 and TRBJ2-1, with TRBD2 matching over 11 bases. With V trimmed by 11 bases and J by 5 bases, 14 bases remained unmatched. The CDR3 consists of 16 residues. Germline V lookup: CDR1 LGHNA, CDR2 YSLEER. The CDR3 region is CAGHPIAGGLHNEQFF. The CDR3 coding sequence is TGCGCCGGCCACCCTATAGCGGGAGGGTTACACAATGAGCAGTTCTTC.

The CDR3 DNA reads TGTGCCAGCAGCGTTTATAGCGGGAGGCACTACGAGCAGTACTTC. This encodes CASSVYSGRHYEQYF. J is TRBJ2-7 and V is TRBV9; 10 bases line up with TRBD2. The CDR3 totals 15 residues. The V gene's germline CDR1 is SGDLS and CDR2 YYNGEE. J lost 3 bases, V lost 2 bases, and 5 bases had no gene match.